This T cell receptor beta chain was observed in a study of blood T cells in healthy people across ages. Study-wide results and limits: Strong correlation was found linking TCR beta diversity to naive T cell percentage.

Alongside a J-beta primer mix, a sample-barcoded 5' primer served in a second PCR lasting 7 to 11 cycles. CDR3-containing paired-end reads numbered at least 2.5 million in each sample. Each CDR3 protein is one row after TCRdb ran MiXCR on the 5' RACE reads. Here the sample spans roughly 560,000 distinct CDR3 sequences, around 24% being singletons. Concerning this clonotype: Its antigen is undetermined.

The CDR3 is 13 residues long. Looked up from germline, CDR1 is ENHRY and CDR2 is SYGVKD. J gave up 6 bases and V 4 bases, and 5 bases lay outside the gene matches. This same sample was also taken into another study, of T cells of mothers and their children.

The gene calls are TRBV10-3 and TRBJ2-7; 8 nucleotides agree with TRBD1. The sample consisted of blood. This receptor was identified in a boy aged 5 to 17 in good health. The CDR3 loop reads CAISGTGRSEQYF. The CDR3 DNA reads TGTGCCATCAGTGGGACAGGGAGGAGCGAGCAGTACTTC.